The rows below give T cell receptor beta chains drawn from one sample of a study of cytomegalovirus exposure and HLA in healthy donors. This table comes from immunoSEQ multiplex PCR, and its TCRdb copy is limited to in-frame clones, with some not included. The sample lists roughly 170,000 clones; 77% were seen once. The sequenced sample consisted of PBMCs. Receptors originate from a woman aged 30 to 39 in good health and CMV-seropositive. The CDR3 runs from the conserved cysteine through the conserved F or W. D genes are given only for firm matches. For some rows the clone size is stated as once, few or many, or as a class when expanded; others skip it.

TRBD2	once	TRBV15	TRBJ2-1	16	TGTGCCACCAGCAGAGATCAGGGGACTAGCGGGAATGAGCAGTTCTTC	CATSRDQGTSGNEQFF
NA	NA	TRBV28	TRBJ1-1	14	TGTGCCAGCAGTTCGCCAGGGAGGGGCACTGAAGCTTTCTTT	CASSSPGRGTEAFF
TRBD1	NA	TRBV7-8	TRBJ1-3	17	TGTGCCAGCACCGCCGGGACAGGGCCTCTAGCTGGAAACACCATATATTTT	CASTAGTGPLAGNTIYF
NA	NA	TRBV6-1	TRBJ2-1	13	TGTGCCAGCGGTCCTTCTACCTACAATGAGCAGTTCTTC	CASGPSTYNEQFF
TRBD1	NA	TRBV29-1	TRBJ1-1	14	TGCAGCGTAAGTTCGGGACAGGGGGGAACAGTGGCTTTCTTT	CSVSSGQGGTVAFF
TRBD2	NA	TRBV2	TRBJ2-1	15	TGTGCCAGCATGAGACTAGCTCACTCCTACAATGAGCAGTTCTTC	CASMRLAHSYNEQFF
TRBD2	once	TRBV7-9	TRBJ2-7	16	TGTGCCAGCAGCCCAGGACTAGCGGAGAGCTCCTACGAGCAGTACTTC	CASSPGLAESSYEQYF
TRBD1	NA	TRBV7-3	TRBJ2-1	15	TGTGCCAGCAGTCTAACCGGGACAGGGGCAAATGAGCAGTTCTTC	CASSLTGTGANEQFF
NA	NA	TRBV14	TRBJ2-7	15	TGTGCCAGCAGCCAAGGGGGTGGGCAGGACAACGAGCAGTACTTC	CASSQGGGQDNEQYF
NA	once	TRBV27	TRBJ2-2	17	TGTGCCAGCAGTTTATACTTTCAGGGGCGAGGCAACGGGGAGCTGTTTTTT	CASSLYFQGRGNGELFF
NA	NA	TRBV28	TRBJ2-5	15	TGTGCCAGCAGTTTAAGGCAGGCCTACCAAGAGACCCAGTACTTC	CASSLRQAYQETQYF
NA	once	TRBV13	TRBJ2-3	14	TGTGCCAGCAGCCACCCCGGGGGGCGCGATACGCAGTATTTT	CASSHPGGRDTQYF
TRBD1	NA	TRBV7-6	TRBJ2-2	18	TGTGCCAGCAGCTTAGCGCTAATTGGACAGGGGATTAGCGGGGAGCTGTTTTTT	CASSLALIGQGISGELFF
NA	once	TRBV7-8	TRBJ2-7	15	TGTGCCAGCAGCTTACCGGGAGAGGGGTCCTACGAGCAGTACTTC	CASSLPGEGSYEQYF
TRBD1	NA	TRBV15	TRBJ1-4	17	TGTGCCACCAGCAGCCCCTCCGGGACAGCTCCTAATGAAAAACTGTTTTTT	CATSSPSGTAPNEKLFF
NA	NA	TRBV5-6	TRBJ1-4	16	TGTGCCAGCAGCTTGGGGACATCTCACAGTAATGAAAAACTGTTTTTT	CASSLGTSHSNEKLFF
TRBD2	NA	TRBV19	TRBJ2-1	14	TGTGCCAGTAGACTAGCGGGAGGGCCTAGGGAGCAGTTCTTC	CASRLAGGPREQFF
TRBD1	NA	TRBV13	TRBJ1-2	13	TGTGCCAGCAGCTTAGAGGACAGGGGGAGCTACACCTTC	CASSLEDRGSYTF
NA	NA	TRBV18	TRBJ2-7	15	TGTGCCAGCTCACCACCATCCCAAACGGTCTACGAGCAGTACTTC	CASSPPSQTVYEQYF
TRBD1	once	TRBV28	TRBJ1-1	17	TGTGCCAGCAGTTGGGCACACCCCGGGACAGGAAACACTGAAGCTTTCTTT	CASSWAHPGTGNTEAFF
NA	NA	TRBV7-7	TRBJ2-6	15	TGTGCCAGCAGCTTAGACTTCGGTGGGGCCAACGTCCTGACTTTC	CASSLDFGGANVLTF
NA	NA	TRBV7-2	TRBJ2-5	13	TGTGCCAGCAGCTTAGTGGAGGGAGAGACCCAGTACTTC	CASSLVEGETQYF
NA	once	TRBV5-1	TRBJ1-2	14	TGCGCCAGCAGCTTGGCCCTGGGAGCAAATGGCTACACCTTC	CASSLALGANGYTF
TRBD2	NA	TRBV29-1	TRBJ2-3	14	TGCAGCGTTGGGTTAGCGGGAGTGCCAGATACGCAGTATTTT	CSVGLAGVPDTQYF
NA	few	TRBV28	TRBJ1-5	15	TGTGGCTCGAGGGAGACAGGCAATAGCAATCAGCCCCAGCATTTT	CGSRETGNSNQPQHF
TRBD2	NA	TRBV7-2	TRBJ2-7	15	TGTGCCAGCAGTTCTCGGCAGGGAGGGGCCTACGAGCAGTACTTC	CASSSRQGGAYEQYF
TRBD1	NA	TRBV28	TRBJ2-5	14	TGTGCCAGCAGTTTGTTTCAGGGGGTCACGGACCAGTACTTC	CASSLFQGVTDQYF
NA	NA	TRBV6-1	TRBJ1-5	15	TGTGCCAGCAGTGAAGCCCGACGGGGGGCCCAGCCCCAGCATTTT	CASSEARRGAQPQHF
TRBD2	NA	TRBV4-2	TRBJ2-7	17	TGTGCCAGCAGCCAAGAGTGGACTAGCGGGAGCTCCTACGAGCAGTACTTC	CASSQEWTSGSSYEQYF
TRBD1	few	TRBV28	TRBJ2-5	15	TGTGCCAGCGGTCCGGGACAGGCGGTCAGGGAGACCCAGTACTTC	CASGPGQAVRETQYF
NA	NA	TRBV28	TRBJ1-2	12	TGTGCCAGCAGTTATAACAGCTATGGCTACACCTTC	CASSYNSYGYTF
TRBD1	once	TRBV6-5	TRBJ2-7	15	TGTGCCAGCAGTTTACTGGGACAGGGGAACTCCGAGCAGTACTTC	CASSLLGQGNSEQYF
TRBD2	few	TRBV6-4	TRBJ2-7	15	TGTGCCAGCAGTGCTCTAGCGGGAGGCACCTACGAGCAGTACTTC	CASSALAGGTYEQYF
TRBD2	NA	TRBV4-2	TRBJ2-7	17	TGTGCCAGCAGCCAGGATCACGGACTAGCGGGCGCCTACGAGCAGTACTTC	CASSQDHGLAGAYEQYF
NA	NA	TRBV30	TRBJ2-2	13	TGTGCCGGATCTCCCGGCGGTACCGGGGAGCTGTTTTTT	CAGSPGGTGELFF
NA	NA	TRBV28	TRBJ2-7	14	TGTGCCAGCAGTTTTGTGGCAGGGGATGACGAGCAGTACTTC	CASSFVAGDDEQYF
TRBD1	NA	TRBV18	TRBJ2-7	14	TGTGCCAGCTCACCCGGGACAGGGACGGCCGAGCAGTACTTC	CASSPGTGTAEQYF
NA	NA	TRBV11-2	TRBJ2-1	14	TGTGCCAGCAGCCGGGAGAAAGTGGCCAATGAGCAGTTCTTC	CASSREKVANEQFF
NA	NA	TRBV6-1	TRBJ2-7	12	TGTGCCAGCAGCCCAGGGGACTACGAGCAGTACTTC	CASSPGDYEQYF
NA	NA	TRBV28	TRBJ1-3	13	TGTGCCAGCAGTCCGAGGGCCGGAAACACCATATATTTT	CASSPRAGNTIYF
TRBD2	NA	TRBV6-5	TRBJ2-7	15	TGTGCCAGCAGTTACTCGGATAGGAAGCGGGGCGAGCAGTACTTC	CASSYSDRKRGEQYF
NA	NA	TRBV27	TRBJ2-3	16	TGTGCCAGCAGTACCCTCGGACAAAAACACACAGATACGCAGTATTTT	CASSTLGQKHTDTQYF
NA	NA	TRBV15	TRBJ2-5	15	TGTGCCACCAGCAGCGGTCTCCGACAAAGGGAGACCCAGTACTTC	CATSSGLRQRETQYF
NA	NA	TRBV28	TRBJ1-5	16	TGTGCCAGCAGTTTCCTCAGGGGATTTAGCAATCAGCCCCAGCATTTT	CASSFLRGFSNQPQHF
TRBD1	NA	TRBV19	TRBJ2-3	17	TGTGCCAGTAGTACGGGCCGACAGGGGATTGGTACAGATACGCAGTATTTT	CASSTGRQGIGTDTQYF
NA	once	TRBV5-1	TRBJ2-3	17	TGCGCCAGCAGCTTGGCCGCAGGTTCCTATAGCACAGATACGCAGTATTTT	CASSLAAGSYSTDTQYF
NA	NA	TRBV19	TRBJ1-1	14	TGTGCCAGTAGCCAGGCGGGGATGAACACTGAAGCTTTCTTT	CASSQAGMNTEAFF
TRBD1	NA	TRBV30	TRBJ1-5	13	TGTGCCTGGCGGGACAGCCCATATCAGCCCCAGCATTTT	CAWRDSPYQPQHF
NA	NA	TRBV30	TRBJ2-7	13	TGTGCCTCTCGGGGATATTCCTTCTACGAGCAGTACTTC	CASRGYSFYEQYF
TRBD2	few	TRBV15	TRBJ2-6	17	TGTGCCACCAGCAGGGCACTAGCGGGAGTTGGGGCCAACGTCCTGACTTTC	CATSRALAGVGANVLTF
NA	NA	TRBV4-2	TRBJ1-1	14	TGTGCCAGCAGCCGTCCAGGGATGAACACTGAAGCTTTCTTT	CASSRPGMNTEAFF
TRBD2	NA	TRBV9	TRBJ2-3	15	TGTGCCAGCAGCGTAGTGGGACTAGAAACAGATACGCAGTATTTT	CASSVVGLETDTQYF
NA	NA	TRBV7-7	TRBJ2-2	16	TGTGCCAGCAGCTTAGGAGCGAGCCCCAGAACCGGGGAGCTGTTTTTT	CASSLGASPRTGELFF
NA	NA	TRBV6-1	TRBJ2-7	16	TGTGCCAGCAGTGAAGCGCTATCCGGGTCTTATTACGAGCAGTACTTC	CASSEALSGSYYEQYF